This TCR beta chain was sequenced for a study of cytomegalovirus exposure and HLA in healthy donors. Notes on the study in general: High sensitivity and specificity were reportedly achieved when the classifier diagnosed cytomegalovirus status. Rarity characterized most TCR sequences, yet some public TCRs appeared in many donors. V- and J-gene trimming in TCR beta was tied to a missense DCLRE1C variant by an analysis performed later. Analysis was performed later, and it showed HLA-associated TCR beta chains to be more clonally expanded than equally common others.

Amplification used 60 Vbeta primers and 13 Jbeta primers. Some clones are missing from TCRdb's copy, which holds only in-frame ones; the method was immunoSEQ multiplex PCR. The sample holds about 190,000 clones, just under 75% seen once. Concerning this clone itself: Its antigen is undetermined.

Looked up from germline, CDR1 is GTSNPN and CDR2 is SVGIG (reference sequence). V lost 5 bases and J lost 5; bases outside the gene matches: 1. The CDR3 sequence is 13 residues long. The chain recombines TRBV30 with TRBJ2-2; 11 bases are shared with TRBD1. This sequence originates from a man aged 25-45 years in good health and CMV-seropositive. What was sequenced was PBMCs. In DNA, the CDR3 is TGTGCCTGGGGGACAGGGGGTACCGGGGAGCTGTTTTTT. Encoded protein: CAWGTGGTGELFF.